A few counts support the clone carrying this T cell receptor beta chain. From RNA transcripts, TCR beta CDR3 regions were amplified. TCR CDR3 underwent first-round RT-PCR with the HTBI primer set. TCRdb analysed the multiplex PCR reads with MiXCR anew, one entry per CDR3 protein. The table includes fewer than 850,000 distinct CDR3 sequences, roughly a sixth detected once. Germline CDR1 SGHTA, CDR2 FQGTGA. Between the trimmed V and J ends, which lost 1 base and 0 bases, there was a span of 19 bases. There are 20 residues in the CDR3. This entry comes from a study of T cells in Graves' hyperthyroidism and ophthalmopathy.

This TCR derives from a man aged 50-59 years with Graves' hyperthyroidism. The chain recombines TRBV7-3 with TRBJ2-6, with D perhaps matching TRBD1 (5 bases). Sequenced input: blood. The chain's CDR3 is CASSLSPTGEINSGANVLTF. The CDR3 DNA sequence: TGTGCCAGCAGCTTAAGCCCAACAGGAGAAATAAACTCTGGGGCCAACGTCCTGACTTTC.